These 23 T cell receptor beta chains came from one sample sequenced in a study of blood T cells in healthy people across ages (dated by TCRdb to between 2014 and 2017). The library was prepared using 5' RACE. These reads were obtained on an Illumina HiSeq 2500. A second PCR of roughly 6 to 12 cycles was run with a J-beta primer mix and a sample-barcoded 5' primer. TCRdb reran the public reads through fastp at Q25 and MiXCR, keeping productive beta chains. Identical CDR3 protein sequences are pooled into one entry, listed with their most common genes and DNA. The sample table contains more than 700,000 distinct CDR3 sequences; only one count was recorded for roughly 53% of them. The ten largest make up about 42% of the sample. The sample was blood. These receptors were taken from an elderly man in good health.

Concerning this clonotype: A much larger clone differs from this one at a single base, so this may be a read error. The genes are TRBV12-3 or TRBV12-4 and TRBJ2-5, with 7 bases lining up with TRBD2. V lost 5 bases to trimming and J lost 11 bases; unmatched junction nucleotides: 17. The CDR3 spans 15 residues. CDR3: CASSPLRGSMNEQYF. DNA for the CDR3: TGTGCCAGCAGTCCCCTCCGCGGGAGTATGAATGAGCAGTACTTC.

This clonotype was seen a handful of times. The rearrangement uses TRBV20-1 and TRBJ2-3, with D maybe TRBD2 (6 bases). CDR3 size: 16 residues. CDR1 is DFQATT and CDR2 is SNEGSKA in the germline V gene (reference sequence). Trimming cost V 0 bases and J 2 bases, with 15 bases left between them. The CDR3 spells CSARDRYSGPTDTQYF. The CDR3 nucleotides read TGCAGTGCTAGAGATCGATATAGCGGACCCACAGATACGCAGTATTTT.

This chain joins TRBV7-2 and TRBJ2-5; 9 bases match TRBD2. In germline, CDR1 is SGHTA, CDR2 FQGNSA. The CDR3 is 16 residues long. J lost 5 bases, V lost 3 bases, and 10 bases had no gene match. The CDR3 coding sequence is TGTGCCAGCAGCTTGGTAGCGCGGGAGGGCCATGAGACCCAGTACTTC. Amino acid sequence: CASSLVAREGHETQYF. The whole variable domain, filled in from reference TRBV7-2 and TRBJ2-5, reads GAGVSQSPSNKVTEKGKDVELRCDPISGHTALYWYRQSLGQGLEFLIYFQGNSAPDKSGLPSDRFSAERTGGSVSTLTIQRTQQEDSAVYLCASSLVAREGHETQYFGPGTRLLVL.

This clonotype was seen a few times. The chain uses TRBV7-8 and TRBJ2-5, with 9 bases that match TRBD2. This CDR3 region has 17 residues. The germline gives CDR1 SGHVS, CDR2 FQNEAQ. Unmatched junction bases numbered 11, after V lost 5 bases and J lost 1 base. CDR3 sequence: CASSPLQGLAVQETQYF. CDR3 bases: TGTGCCAGCAGCCCACTTCAGGGACTAGCAGTCCAAGAGACCCAGTACTTC.

The V call is TRBV4-2, the J call TRBJ2-4, with 7 positions matching TRBD2. Germline V lookup: CDR1 LGHNA, CDR2 YNFKEQ. Trimming took 4 bases from V and 8 from J; bases not matched to a gene: 8. This CDR3 comprises 14 residues. The CDR3 bases are TGTGCCAGCAGCCCCCCGGGGAGGGAACACATTCAGTACTTC. Translation gives CASSPPGREHIQYF.

Here the CDR3 reads CASSQGYGEQYF. The CDR3 DNA is TGTGCCAGCAGCCAAGGGTATGGCGAGCAGTACTTC. This chain uses TRBV3-1 with TRBJ2-7, with unresolved D. The CDR3 spans 12 residues. Germline V lookup: CDR1 LGHDT, CDR2 YNNKEL (reference sequence). V lost 1 base and J 6 bases, leaving 7 bases between the germline ends.

With respect to this clonotype: A read error is possible here, since a much larger clone lies one base away. The V and J genes are TRBV7-4 and TRBJ2-4; D may match TRBD1 or TRBD2 (5 bases each). The CDR3 extends over 14 amino acids. The germline CDR1 and CDR2 sequences are SGHVT and SQSDAQ. The CDR3 DNA sequence: TGTGCCAGCGGCTTAGGGGACCGGGCACCAATTCAGTACTTC. Translation gives CASGLGDRAPIQYF. Full variable domain (outside the CDR3, taken from reference TRBV7-4 and TRBJ2-4): GAGVSQSPRYKVAKRGRDVALRCDSISGHVTLYWYRQTLGQGSEVLTYSQSDAQRDKSGRPSGRFSAERPERSVSTLKIQRTEQGDSAVYLCASGLGDRAPIQYFGAGTRLSVL.

The chain employs TRBV29-1 and TRBJ2-1; TRBD1 matches 7 bases. In germline, CDR1 is SQVTM, CDR2 ANQGSEA. Losses at the gene ends were 4 bases for V and 8 bases for J; bases not matched to a gene: 5. This CDR3 contains 12 residues. The CDR3 sequence is CSVARTGYEQFF. As DNA, the CDR3 is TGCAGCGTTGCGCGGACAGGCTATGAGCAGTTCTTC.

The rearrangement joins TRBV28 to TRBJ1-5; D unclear. The ends were cut back, 6 bases at V and 0 bases at J, with 15 bases in the middle. This CDR3 has 16 amino acids. Per the germline V gene, CDR1 is MDHEN and CDR2 is SYDVKM. DNA of the CDR3: TGTGCCAGCAGCCGACCCCTCAGTAGTAGCAATCAGCCCCAGCATTTT. Translating it yields CASSRPLSSSNQPQHF. Full variable domain (missing parts from reference TRBV28 and TRBJ1-5): DVKVTQSSRYLVKRTGEKVFLECVQDMDHENMFWYRQDPGLGLRLIYFSYDVKMKEKGDIPEGYSVSREKKERFSLILESASTNQTSMYLCASSRPLSSSNQPQHFGDGTRLSIL.

CDR3 loop: CASSPVDRGRNEQFF. CDR3 DNA sequence: TGTGCCAGCAGCCCCGTGGACAGGGGGCGCAATGAGCAGTTCTTC. The V call is TRBV6-6, the J call TRBJ2-1; the match to TRBD1 covers 11 bases. The V segment lost 6 bases and the J segment 6 bases; nucleotides outside the gene matches: 7. Germline V gives CDR1 MNHNY, CDR2 SVGAGI (reference sequence). CDR3 size: 15 residues.

The table lists this clonotype with a few counts. This sequence joins TRBV27 and TRBJ1-6, with 7 bases identical to TRBD1. V lost 2 bases to trimming and J lost 8 bases; unmatched junction nucleotides: 3. The germline gives CDR1 MNHEY, CDR2 SMNVEV (reference sequence). The CDR3 length is 14 residues. CDR3: CASSLIGGHSPLHF. The CDR3 coding sequence is TGTGCCAGCAGTTTAATAGGGGGCCATTCACCCCTCCACTTT.

V gene TRBV24-1 combines with J gene TRBJ2-1; possibly TRBD1 for D (5 bases). The germline V gene has CDR1 KGHDR and CDR2 SFDVKD. This CDR3 spans 17 amino acids. Trimming took 0 bases from V and 13 from J, leaving 24 bases between them. CDR3 residues: CATSDLPKGHLQETQFF. The CDR3 nucleotides read TGTGCCACCAGTGATTTGCCCAAAGGACACTTACAAGAGACCCAGTTCTTC.

The chain joins TRBV6-5 to TRBJ2-7; D might be TRBD1 or TRBD2, each matching 5 bases. The CDR3 covers 15 residues. Germline V gene lookup returns CDR1 MNHEY and CDR2 SVGAGI. V shed 3 bases and J shed 0 bases, with 12 bases lying between them. As DNA, the CDR3 is TGTGCCAGCAGTTATGGGGGTAGGAGCTCCTACGAGCAGTACTTC. Encoded protein: CASSYGGRSSYEQYF.

The J gene is TRBJ2-1, the V gene TRBV14; D is unresolved. In germline, CDR1 is SGHDN, CDR2 FVKESK. This CDR3 is built from 13 residues. Between the trimmed V and J ends, which lost 4 bases and 5 bases, there was a span of 9 bases. The DNA for the CDR3 is TGTGCCAGCAGCCCGGACGGAGACAATGAGCAGTTCTTC. Amino acids: CASSPDGDNEQFF.

CDR3 DNA: TGTGCCAGCAGCTTGCTCACTTCACCCCTCCACTTT. Protein: CASSLLTSPLHF. The rearrangement links TRBV5-8 to TRBJ1-6; no definite D call. With 1 base removed from V and 9 bases from J, the gap between germline ends came to 5 bases. CDR1 and CDR2 from the germline V gene are SGHTS and YDEGEE. This CDR3 contains 12 residues.

This chain joins TRBV29-1 and TRBJ2-1, with 9 positions matching TRBD2. CDR1 SQVTM and CDR2 ANQGSEA come from the germline V gene. V shed 6 bases, J shed 4 bases, and the junction held 13 bases outside the gene matches. There are 16 residues in the CDR3. CDR3 coding DNA: TGCAGCGTCTTCGGACTAGCGCGGGAGGGTTACAATGAGCAGTTCTTC. Protein: CSVFGLAREGYNEQFF.

The chain carries TRBV3-1 and TRBJ2-3; 10 bases align to TRBD2. The length of the CDR3 is 15 residues. Germline CDR1 and CDR2: LGHDT and YNNKEL (reference sequence). V gave up 3 bases and J gave up 3 bases; unmatched junction bases: 3. CDR3 nucleotide sequence: TGTGCCAGCAGCCAGCCTAGCGGGAGAACAGATACGCAGTATTTT. As protein: CASSQPSGRTDTQYF.

This sequence joins TRBV6-2 or TRBV6-3 and TRBJ2-1; unclear D gene. There are 15 residues in the CDR3. Trimming removed 8 bases from V and 0 bases from J, with 14 bases in between. Germline loops: CDR1 MNHEY, CDR2 SVGEGT. The CDR3 DNA reads as TGTGCCAGCTCCCTTTGGCTGAGCTCCTACAATGAGCAGTTCTTC. As protein: CASSLWLSSYNEQFF.

This chain uses TRBV3-1 with TRBJ1-2, with 7 bases fitting TRBD1. CDR1 is LGHDT, CDR2 YNNKEL, per germline (reference sequence). The CDR3 length is 15 residues. The junction had 9 bases not matched to a gene; V was cut back by 6 bases and J by 2 bases. The CDR3 DNA reads TGTGCCAGCAGTCACGCCCCACAGGGGAACTATGGCTACACCTTC. As protein: CASSHAPQGNYGYTF. The full variable domain, in which reference TRBV3-1 and TRBJ1-2 provide the parts outside the CDR3, is DTAVSQTPKYLVTQMGNDKSIKCEQNLGHDTMYWYKQDSKKFLKIMFSYNNKELIINETVPNRFSPKSPDKAHLNLHINSLELGDSAVYFCASSHAPQGNYGYTFGSGTRLTVV.

This chain connects TRBV21-1 to TRBJ2-3. TRBV21-1 represents a pseudogene. The CDR3 totals 15 residues. The CDR3 sequence: CASSPLPDPTDTQYF. The CDR3 region has the DNA TGTGCCAGCAGCCCGTTGCCGGATCCCACAGATACGCAGTATTTT.

CDR3 sequence: CASSQPVWIGGSAVGLAKNIQYF. The CDR3, as DNA: TGTGCCAGCAGCCAACCTGTATGGATTGGCGGGAGCGCAGTCGGTTTGGCCAAAAACATTCAGTACTTC. The gene calls are TRBV6-2 or TRBV6-3 and TRBJ2-4; TRBD2 matches 7 bases. This CDR3 is built from 23 residues. V trimming: 6 bases; J trimming: 1 base; junction bases outside the gene matches: 30. Germline V CDR1 and CDR2: MNHEY, SVGEGT.

The chain uses TRBV12-3 or TRBV12-4 and TRBJ2-5, with 13 bases identical to TRBD2. Judging by the DNA end, TRBJ2-7 fits better; the J call may be wrong. The CDR3 loop spans 16 amino acids. CDR3 protein: CASRTAGTSGTNEQYF. Here the CDR3 DNA reads TGTGCCAGCAGGACCGCCGGGACTAGCGGGACAAACGAGCAGTACTTC.

The chain carries TRBV14 and TRBJ1-2, with D maybe TRBD1 (6 bases). CDR1 and CDR2 from the germline V gene are SGHDN and FVKESK. V was trimmed by 1 base and J by 8 bases, leaving 14 bases between them. There are 14 residues in the CDR3. The CDR3 nucleotides are TGTGCCAGCAGCCAAGTAACAGGGTGGTCCGGCTACACCTTC. Protein product: CASSQVTGWSGYTF.